This is a list of T cell receptor beta chains from one sample in a study of OX40 agonist ivuxolimab in advanced cancers. Some clones are missing from TCRdb's copy, which holds only in-frame ones; the method was immunoSEQ multiplex PCR. The top ten hold roughly 2.4% of the sample, which has roughly 70,000 clones, 85% to 90% seen once. Sequencing was performed on CD4+ or CD8+ T cells sorted from blood, taken in a trial of the OX40 agonist ivuxolimab. The receptors derive from an adult with an advanced solid tumor such as melanoma, head and neck, liver or kidney cancer. CDR3s include the opening cysteine and the closing phenylalanine or tryptophan. Each record gives: V gene, clone size, J gene, D gene, CDR3 DNA, CDR3 protein. The D gene is left open where the match is weak. The size field is filled for only some rows; it gives once, few, many or a size class.

v_call: TRBV18; clone_size: -; j_call: TRBJ2-5; d_call: -; cdr3_nt: TGTGCCAGCTCACCATTGGTTGGTGGGGGGCAAGAGACCCAGTACTTC; cdr3_aa: CASSPLVGGGQETQYF
v_call: TRBV7-8; clone_size: -; j_call: TRBJ1-5; d_call: -; cdr3_nt: TGTGCCAGCAGCCTGATCCGGAGCCGGAACAATCAGCCCCAGCATTTT; cdr3_aa: CASSLIRSRNNQPQHF
v_call: TRBV4-2; clone_size: -; j_call: TRBJ2-7; d_call: -; cdr3_nt: TGTGCCAGCAGCCAACGCGTAGCGGACCAATACGAGCAGTACTTC; cdr3_aa: CASSQRVADQYEQYF
v_call: TRBV10-3; clone_size: -; j_call: TRBJ2-7; d_call: -; cdr3_nt: TGTGCCATCAGTGAGTTAGGGAATTTCTACGAGCAGTACTTC; cdr3_aa: CAISELGNFYEQYF
v_call: TRBV7-2; clone_size: -; j_call: TRBJ2-5; d_call: TRBD2; cdr3_nt: TGTGCCAGCAGCGATCGATTGGGCGGGGGGGCCGTGGAGACCCAGTACTTC; cdr3_aa: CASSDRLGGGAVETQYF
v_call: TRBV14; clone_size: -; j_call: TRBJ1-1; d_call: -; cdr3_nt: TGTGCCAGCAGCCAAGCAACGGTCCTGAACACTGAAGCTTTCTTT; cdr3_aa: CASSQATVLNTEAFF
v_call: TRBV5-4; clone_size: -; j_call: TRBJ1-2; d_call: TRBD1; cdr3_nt: TGTGCCAGCAGCTTGGCCGGGACAGGATTGAGCTACACCTTC; cdr3_aa: CASSLAGTGLSYTF
v_call: TRBV12-5; clone_size: -; j_call: TRBJ2-6; d_call: -; cdr3_nt: TGTGCTAGCGGAAGCTCTGGGGCCAACGTCCTGACTTTC; cdr3_aa: CASGSSGANVLTF
v_call: TRBV7-8; clone_size: once; j_call: TRBJ1-5; d_call: -; cdr3_nt: TGTGCCAGCAGCCTCAACCTTTATAGCAATCAGCCCCAGCATTTT; cdr3_aa: CASSLNLYSNQPQHF
v_call: TRBV15; clone_size: -; j_call: TRBJ1-5; d_call: -; cdr3_nt: TGTGCCACCAGCGGACAGCACAATCAGCCCCAGCATTTT; cdr3_aa: CATSGQHNQPQHF
v_call: TRBV28; clone_size: -; j_call: TRBJ1-2; d_call: -; cdr3_nt: TGTGCCAGCAGTTTGTTGACCTCTGGCTACACCTTC; cdr3_aa: CASSLLTSGYTF
v_call: TRBV11-1; clone_size: -; j_call: TRBJ2-7; d_call: TRBD1; cdr3_nt: TGTGCCAGCAGCCCTGGGACAGGGAGTCGCGAGCAGTACTTC; cdr3_aa: CASSPGTGSREQYF
v_call: TRBV6-1; clone_size: few; j_call: TRBJ2-7; d_call: -; cdr3_nt: TGTGCCAGCGGAACGTTTGCCGAGCAGTACTTC; cdr3_aa: CASGTFAEQYF
v_call: TRBV28; clone_size: -; j_call: TRBJ1-2; d_call: TRBD1; cdr3_nt: TGTGCCAGCAGAAGACAGGGGTATTATGGCTACACCTTC; cdr3_aa: CASRRQGYYGYTF
v_call: TRBV2; clone_size: -; j_call: TRBJ1-2; d_call: TRBD1; cdr3_nt: TGTGCCAGCAGACGGACAGGGGGAGATGGCTACACCTTC; cdr3_aa: CASRRTGGDGYTF
v_call: TRBV6-6; clone_size: -; j_call: TRBJ1-4; d_call: -; cdr3_nt: TGTGCCAGCCGGGGGGGAGGTCTTAATGAAAAACTGTTTTTT; cdr3_aa: CASRGGGLNEKLFF
v_call: TRBV5-4; clone_size: few; j_call: TRBJ1-6; d_call: -; cdr3_nt: TGTGCCAGCAGCTTAGGAGGAAGGGGGATCTATAATTCACCCCTCCACTTT; cdr3_aa: CASSLGGRGIYNSPLHF
v_call: TRBV5-5; clone_size: -; j_call: TRBJ2-5; d_call: -; cdr3_nt: TGTGCCAGCAGCTTGGAGTCAGGGCAAATGAAGACCCAGTACTTC; cdr3_aa: CASSLESGQMKTQYF
v_call: TRBV5-4; clone_size: -; j_call: TRBJ1-2; d_call: TRBD1; cdr3_nt: TGTGCCAGCAGCTCGGGGACAGGGGGTGGCTATGGCTACACCTTC; cdr3_aa: CASSSGTGGGYGYTF
v_call: TRBV19; clone_size: once; j_call: TRBJ2-7; d_call: -; cdr3_nt: TGTGCCAGTAGTGGGACCTCCTACGAGCAGTACTTC; cdr3_aa: CASSGTSYEQYF
v_call: TRBV27; clone_size: -; j_call: TRBJ2-7; d_call: TRBD2; cdr3_nt: TGTGCCAGCAGTGCCCAGCGGGACGGATACGAGCAGTACTTC; cdr3_aa: CASSAQRDGYEQYF
v_call: TRBV10-3; clone_size: -; j_call: TRBJ1-1; d_call: -; cdr3_nt: TGTGCCATCGCAGAGGCAGGGTTGAAGACTGAAGCTTTCTTT; cdr3_aa: CAIAEAGLKTEAFF
v_call: TRBV28; clone_size: -; j_call: TRBJ2-7; d_call: -; cdr3_nt: TGTGCCAGCAGTTTAATTGGGTACGAGCAGTACTTC; cdr3_aa: CASSLIGYEQYF
v_call: TRBV2; clone_size: -; j_call: TRBJ2-3; d_call: TRBD1; cdr3_nt: TGTGCCAGCAGTGGACAGGGTCCGCAGTATTTT; cdr3_aa: CASSGQGPQYF
v_call: TRBV29-1; clone_size: -; j_call: TRBJ2-7; d_call: TRBD1; cdr3_nt: TGCAGCGTTGACAGGACAGGGAACGAGCAGTACTTC; cdr3_aa: CSVDRTGNEQYF
v_call: TRBV9; clone_size: -; j_call: TRBJ2-2; d_call: -; cdr3_nt: TGTGCCAGCAGCGTAGACTTATTCACCGGGGAGCTGTTTTTT; cdr3_aa: CASSVDLFTGELFF
v_call: TRBV28; clone_size: -; j_call: TRBJ2-7; d_call: -; cdr3_nt: TGTGCCAGCAGTTCCGGCGGGATTTCCTACGAGCAGTACTTC; cdr3_aa: CASSSGGISYEQYF
v_call: TRBV6-1; clone_size: -; j_call: TRBJ2-7; d_call: -; cdr3_nt: TGTGCCAGCAGATACGCCAGCTCCTACGAGCAGTACTTC; cdr3_aa: CASRYASSYEQYF
v_call: TRBV5-6; clone_size: once; j_call: TRBJ2-7; d_call: -; cdr3_nt: TGTGCCAGCAGCTTGGCCGGAGGGGGTATCCTACCCGTTCGTGAGCAGTACTTC; cdr3_aa: CASSLAGGGILPVREQYF
v_call: TRBV11-2; clone_size: -; j_call: TRBJ1-6; d_call: -; cdr3_nt: TGTGCCAGCAGCTTGTACGGGAGTAACTCCTATAATTCACCCCTCCACTTT; cdr3_aa: CASSLYGSNSYNSPLHF
v_call: TRBV15; clone_size: once; j_call: TRBJ2-7; d_call: TRBD1; cdr3_nt: TGTGCCACCAGCAGAGGGGGGACAGGGAGGCACGAGCAGTACTTC; cdr3_aa: CATSRGGTGRHEQYF
v_call: TRBV2; clone_size: -; j_call: TRBJ2-2; d_call: -; cdr3_nt: TGTGCCAGCAGGCGGGGGCCGAACACCGGGGAGCTGTTTTTT; cdr3_aa: CASRRGPNTGELFF
v_call: TRBV6-1; clone_size: -; j_call: TRBJ2-3; d_call: TRBD2; cdr3_nt: TGTGCCAGCACGAGCGGGAGTACAGCAGATACGCAGTATTTT; cdr3_aa: CASTSGSTADTQYF
v_call: TRBV19; clone_size: -; j_call: TRBJ2-3; d_call: TRBD1; cdr3_nt: TGTGCCAGTAGTATAGAAGGGGGCAGGATCGATACGCAGTATTTT; cdr3_aa: CASSIEGGRIDTQYF
v_call: TRBV4-3; clone_size: -; j_call: TRBJ1-4; d_call: -; cdr3_nt: TGCGCCAGCAGCCAAGCACCAGGCCAGGGGAATGAAAAACTGTTTTTT; cdr3_aa: CASSQAPGQGNEKLFF
v_call: TRBV6-5; clone_size: -; j_call: TRBJ2-2; d_call: -; cdr3_nt: TGTGCCAGCAGCCGGAACACCGGGGAGCTGTTTTTT; cdr3_aa: CASSRNTGELFF
v_call: TRBV11-2; clone_size: -; j_call: TRBJ2-1; d_call: -; cdr3_nt: TGTGCCAGCAGCTCAGGGACATACTACAATGAGCAGTTCTTC; cdr3_aa: CASSSGTYYNEQFF
v_call: TRBV27; clone_size: -; j_call: TRBJ1-1; d_call: -; cdr3_nt: TGTGCCAGCGTCCCTTTGGCTAGCGGGAACACTGAAGCTTTCTTT; cdr3_aa: CASVPLASGNTEAFF
v_call: TRBV7-6; clone_size: -; j_call: TRBJ1-4; d_call: -; cdr3_nt: TGTGCCAGCAGCAAGGGGGTTGAACTGTTTTTT; cdr3_aa: CASSKGVELFF
v_call: TRBV5-1; clone_size: -; j_call: TRBJ2-7; d_call: -; cdr3_nt: TGCGCCAGCAGTTCAGATTCCTACGAGCAGTACTTC; cdr3_aa: CASSSDSYEQYF
v_call: TRBV30; clone_size: -; j_call: TRBJ2-1; d_call: TRBD2; cdr3_nt: TGTGCCTGGACCCCGAGGAGCGGGAGTTGGAATGAGCAGTTCTTC; cdr3_aa: CAWTPRSGSWNEQFF
v_call: TRBV28; clone_size: -; j_call: TRBJ1-1; d_call: TRBD1; cdr3_nt: TGTGCCAGCAGTCCCGGTCGGGGACAGTCAAACACTGAAGCTTTCTTT; cdr3_aa: CASSPGRGQSNTEAFF
v_call: TRBV9; clone_size: -; j_call: TRBJ2-5; d_call: -; cdr3_nt: TGTGCCAGCAGCGTGACCCGGGACACAGAGACCCAGTACTTC; cdr3_aa: CASSVTRDTETQYF
v_call: TRBV5-1; clone_size: -; j_call: TRBJ2-3; d_call: -; cdr3_nt: TGCGCCAGCAGCGAATCCCCGGTGGCAGATACGCAGTATTTT; cdr3_aa: CASSESPVADTQYF
v_call: TRBV18; clone_size: -; j_call: TRBJ1-4; d_call: TRBD1; cdr3_nt: TGTGCCAGCTCAACCGGGACAGTAGAAAAACTGTTTTTT; cdr3_aa: CASSTGTVEKLFF
v_call: TRBV5-1; clone_size: -; j_call: TRBJ2-1; d_call: TRBD2; cdr3_nt: TGCGCCAGCAGCTTTGGTGCGGGAGCGTCCTACAATGAGCAGTTCTTC; cdr3_aa: CASSFGAGASYNEQFF
v_call: TRBV5-1; clone_size: -; j_call: TRBJ1-1; d_call: -; cdr3_nt: TGCGCCAGCAGCCCCCCGTTGAACACTGAAGCTTTCTTT; cdr3_aa: CASSPPLNTEAFF
v_call: TRBV19; clone_size: -; j_call: TRBJ2-2; d_call: -; cdr3_nt: TGTGCCAGTGATAGTTACGGGGAGCTGTTTTTT; cdr3_aa: CASDSYGELFF
v_call: TRBV7-9; clone_size: -; j_call: TRBJ2-7; d_call: TRBD1; cdr3_nt: TGTGCCAGCAGCTCAATGGACAGGGGCGACTCCTACGAGCAGTACTTC; cdr3_aa: CASSSMDRGDSYEQYF
v_call: TRBV27; clone_size: once; j_call: TRBJ2-1; d_call: -; cdr3_nt: TGTGCCAGCAGTCATCAACCTCTAGGGGAGCAGTTCTTC; cdr3_aa: CASSHQPLGEQFF
v_call: TRBV10-3; clone_size: -; j_call: TRBJ1-5; d_call: TRBD1; cdr3_nt: TGTGCCATCAGTGACCGGGACAGGGGGCAGCCCCAGCATTTT; cdr3_aa: CAISDRDRGQPQHF
v_call: TRBV5-1; clone_size: -; j_call: TRBJ2-5; d_call: -; cdr3_nt: TGCGCCAGCAGCTTGGTGCAGATGGGGGAGACCCAGTACTTC; cdr3_aa: CASSLVQMGETQYF
v_call: TRBV28; clone_size: -; j_call: TRBJ1-1; d_call: -; cdr3_nt: TGTGCCAGCGGTAATCCGGGCTTAGGCACTGAAGCTTTCTTT; cdr3_aa: CASGNPGLGTEAFF
v_call: TRBV28; clone_size: -; j_call: TRBJ2-7; d_call: TRBD2; cdr3_nt: TGTGCCAGCAGTTTGACTAGCGGGGAAATCTACGAGCAGTACTTC; cdr3_aa: CASSLTSGEIYEQYF
v_call: TRBV4-2; clone_size: -; j_call: TRBJ2-7; d_call: -; cdr3_nt: TGTGCCAGCAGCCAAGATTCAAGGGGGATCAACGAGCAGTACTTC; cdr3_aa: CASSQDSRGINEQYF
v_call: TRBV7-6; clone_size: -; j_call: TRBJ2-3; d_call: TRBD2; cdr3_nt: TGTGCCAGCAGCCCCTACGGGAGGGCCGACGCAGATACGCAGTATTTT; cdr3_aa: CASSPYGRADADTQYF
v_call: TRBV7-2; clone_size: medium-sized; j_call: TRBJ2-7; d_call: -; cdr3_nt: TGTGCCAGCAGCCCATCGGTCCAGAACTACGAGCAGTACTTC; cdr3_aa: CASSPSVQNYEQYF
v_call: TRBV28; clone_size: -; j_call: TRBJ1-2; d_call: -; cdr3_nt: TGTGCCAGCAGTACGGTTAACTATGGCTACACCTTC; cdr3_aa: CASSTVNYGYTF